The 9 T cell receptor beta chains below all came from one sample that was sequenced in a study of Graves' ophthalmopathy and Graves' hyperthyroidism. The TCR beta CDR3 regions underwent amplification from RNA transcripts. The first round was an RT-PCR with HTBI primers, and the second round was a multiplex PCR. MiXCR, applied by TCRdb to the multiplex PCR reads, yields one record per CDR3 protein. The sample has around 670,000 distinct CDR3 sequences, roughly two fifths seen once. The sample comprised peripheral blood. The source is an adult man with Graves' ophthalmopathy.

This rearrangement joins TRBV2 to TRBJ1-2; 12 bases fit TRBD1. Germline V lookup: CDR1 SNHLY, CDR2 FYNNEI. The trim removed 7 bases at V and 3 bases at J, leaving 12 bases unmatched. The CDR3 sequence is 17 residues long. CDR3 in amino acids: CASTHRDRGRLDYGYTF. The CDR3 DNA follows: TGTGCCAGCACGCACCGGGACAGGGGGCGTTTAGACTATGGCTACACCTTC.

CDR3 region: CASSQDPGHLQETQYF. In DNA, the CDR3 is TGTGCCAGCAGCCAGGACCCGGGACACCTCCAAGAGACCCAGTACTTC. This chain joins TRBV7-9 and TRBJ2-5; weak D call: TRBD1 (6 bases). V was shortened by 5 bases and J by 1 base, with 17 bases between the two germline ends. The CDR3 extends over 16 amino acids. CDR1 is SEHNR, CDR2 FQNEAQ, per germline (reference sequence).

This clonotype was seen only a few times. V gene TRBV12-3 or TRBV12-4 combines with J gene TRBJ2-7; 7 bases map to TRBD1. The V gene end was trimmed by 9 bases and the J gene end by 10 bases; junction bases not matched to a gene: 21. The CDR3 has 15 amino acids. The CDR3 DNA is TGTGCCAGTGCCGGGAACGCTTACGGGACAGTGGATCAGTACTTC. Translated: CASAGNAYGTVDQYF.

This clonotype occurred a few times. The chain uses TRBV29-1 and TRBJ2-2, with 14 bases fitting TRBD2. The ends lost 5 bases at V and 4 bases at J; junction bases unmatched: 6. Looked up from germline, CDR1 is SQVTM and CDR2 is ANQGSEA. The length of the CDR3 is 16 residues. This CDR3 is CSVYVGLAGGTGELFF. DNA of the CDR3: TGCAGCGTTTACGTAGGACTAGCGGGGGGCACCGGGGAGCTGTTTTTT.

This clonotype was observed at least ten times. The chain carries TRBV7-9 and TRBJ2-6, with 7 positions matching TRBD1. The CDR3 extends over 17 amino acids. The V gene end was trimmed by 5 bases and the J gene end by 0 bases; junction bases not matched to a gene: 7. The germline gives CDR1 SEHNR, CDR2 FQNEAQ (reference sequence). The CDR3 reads CASSMPGQSSGANVLTF. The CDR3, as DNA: TGTGCCAGCAGCATGCCGGGACAGAGCTCTGGGGCCAACGTCCTGACTTTC.

CDR3 in DNA: TGTGCCAGCAGCCCGGGACTGATAAACACTGAAGCTTTCTTT. Amino acid sequence: CASSPGLINTEAFF. The chain combines TRBV7-2 with TRBJ1-1; weak D call: TRBD1 (5 bases). The CDR3 is 14 residues long. V lost 5 bases to trimming and J lost 2 bases, with 12 bases between them. Germline V lookup: CDR1 SGHTA, CDR2 FQGNSA.

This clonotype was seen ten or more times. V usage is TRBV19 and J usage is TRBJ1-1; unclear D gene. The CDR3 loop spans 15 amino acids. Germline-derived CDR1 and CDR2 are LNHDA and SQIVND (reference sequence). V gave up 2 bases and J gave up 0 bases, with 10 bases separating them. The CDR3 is CASSISGSMNTEAFF. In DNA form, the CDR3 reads TGTGCCAGTAGTATAAGCGGCAGTATGAACACTGAAGCTTTCTTT. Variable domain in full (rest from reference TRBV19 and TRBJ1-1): DGGITQSPKYLFRKEGQNVTLSCEQNLNHDAMYWYRQDPGQGLRLIYYSQIVNDFQKGDIAEGYSVSREKKESFPLTVTSAQKNPTAFYLCASSISGSMNTEAFFGQGTRLTVV.

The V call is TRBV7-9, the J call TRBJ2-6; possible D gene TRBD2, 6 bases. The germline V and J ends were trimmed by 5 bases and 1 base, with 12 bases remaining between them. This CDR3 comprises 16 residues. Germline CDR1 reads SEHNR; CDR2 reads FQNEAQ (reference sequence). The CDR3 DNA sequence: TGTGCCAGCAGCGTCCTGACTAGTTCTGGGGCCAACGTCCTGACTTTC. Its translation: CASSVLTSSGANVLTF.

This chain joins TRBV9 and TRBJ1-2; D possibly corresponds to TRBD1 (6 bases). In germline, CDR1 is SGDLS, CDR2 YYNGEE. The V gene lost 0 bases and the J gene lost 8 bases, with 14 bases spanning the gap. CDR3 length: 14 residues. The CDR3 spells CASSVVRDIRGYTF. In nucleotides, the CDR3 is TGTGCCAGCAGCGTAGTCAGGGACATTCGAGGCTACACCTTC.